This entry lists 14 T cell receptor beta chains sequenced from one sample in a study of PD-1 blockade in classical Hodgkin lymphoma. Relapse after autologous stem cell transplantation occurred in every patient, and brentuximab vedotin exposure varied. The method was immunoSEQ multiplex PCR; TCRdb's version includes in-frame clones alone and lacks a portion of them. Counted here are roughly 61,000 clones, 91% occurring once; the ten biggest clones make up 10%. The sequencing used peripheral blood mononuclear cells (PBMCs), collected before the second cycle of nivolumab. All receptors come from a human donor with classical Hodgkin lymphoma.

Only one count was recorded for this clone. The V and J genes are TRBV19 and TRBJ2-2; weak D call: TRBD2 (5 bases). Trimming pared 6 bases from V and 1 base from J, leaving 12 bases between. Germline V CDR1 and CDR2: LNHDA, SQIVND (reference sequence). This CDR3 is 15 amino acids long. The CDR3, as DNA: TGTGCCAGTAGGTCCGGGAAAAAGAACACCGGGGAGCTGTTTTTT. Residues: CASRSGKKNTGELFF.

The chain couples TRBV6-6 to TRBJ1-1; D is perhaps TRBD1 (5 bases). The germline V gene encodes CDR1 MNHNY and CDR2 SVGAGI (reference sequence). Trimming left V 8 bases short and J 5 bases short, with 15 bases between. This CDR3 has 13 amino acids. CDR3 residues: CASPRDVGTEAFF. CDR3 in DNA: TGTGCCAGCCCGAGGGACGTGGGGACTGAAGCTTTCTTT.

V usage is TRBV5-5 and J usage is TRBJ2-7; either TRBD1 or TRBD2 may supply D (5 bases each). V was clipped by 0 bases and J by 2 bases, with 9 bases between them. The V gene's germline CDR1 is SGHKS and CDR2 YYEKEE (reference sequence). There are 14 residues in the CDR3. CDR3 amino acids: CASSLAGTTYEQYF. CDR3 nucleotides: TGTGCCAGCAGCTTGGCAGGGACCACCTACGAGCAGTACTTC.

The chain joins TRBV9 to TRBJ2-1; TRBD2 matches 9 bases. The V gene end was trimmed by 4 bases and the J gene end by 0 bases; junction bases not matched to a gene: 5. This CDR3 spans 16 amino acids. The germline gives CDR1 SGDLS, CDR2 YYNGEE. The CDR3 region is CASSLSGGLSYNEQFF. The CDR3 DNA reads TGTGCCAGCAGCTTGAGCGGGGGGCTCTCCTACAATGAGCAGTTCTTC.

The chain employs TRBV29-1 and TRBJ1-1, with a possible D match to TRBD1 (5 bases). Per germline, CDR1 SQVTM and CDR2 ANQGSEA. The ends were cut back, 4 bases at V and 3 bases at J, with 9 bases in the middle. The CDR3 sequence is 12 residues long. The CDR3 here is CSVVKGDTEAFF. Written as DNA, the CDR3 is TGCAGCGTTGTAAAAGGGGACACTGAAGCTTTCTTT.

In its sample, this clone was seen once. The CDR3 nucleotides read TGTGCCAGCAGTAGAGATCCAGGGGGGACGGTCTCTGGAAACACCATATATTTT. Protein product: CASSRDPGGTVSGNTIYF. The chain couples TRBV7-2 to TRBJ1-3, with 7 bases identical to TRBD1. V lost 6 bases, J lost 0 bases, and 14 bases stayed unmatched. CDR1 is SGHTA and CDR2 is FQGNSA in the germline V gene. The length of the CDR3 is 18 residues.

The chain is built from TRBV7-2 and TRBJ2-7, with TRBD1 matching 8 bases. V was pared by 3 bases and J by 7 bases, with 5 bases of the junction left unmatched. This CDR3 comprises 13 residues. The germline gives CDR1 SGHTA, CDR2 FQGNSA. The CDR3 protein is CASSFGQGGEQYF. In DNA form, the CDR3 reads TGTGCCAGCAGCTTCGGACAGGGTGGTGAGCAGTACTTC.

The rearrangement uses TRBV9 and TRBJ2-7; 9 bases align to TRBD1. This CDR3 comprises 15 residues. Looked up from germline, CDR1 is SGDLS and CDR2 is YYNGEE. The ends lost 2 bases at V and 0 bases at J; junction bases unmatched: 3. CDR3 nucleotide sequence: TGTGCCAGCAGCGTGGGGACAGGGAGCTCCTACGAGCAGTACTTC. This codes for CASSVGTGSSYEQYF.

This clone is a singleton in its sample. The chain employs TRBV7-9 and TRBJ1-5, with a weak D call TRBD1 (5 bases). CDR1 is SEHNR and CDR2 is FQNEAQ in the germline V gene (reference sequence). V lost 1 base to trimming and J lost 5 bases, with 12 bases between them. This CDR3 region has 15 residues. CDR3 DNA sequence: TGTGCCAGCAGCTTAGTAGAGGGCAGGGATCAGCCCCAGCATTTT. This gives the protein CASSLVEGRDQPQHF.

The chain joins TRBV15 to TRBJ1-5; D may be TRBD1 (6 bases). V was cut by 3 bases and J by 6 bases, with 15 bases left in between. Germline V gene sequence: CDR1 LNHNV, CDR2 YYDKDF (reference sequence). The CDR3 has 15 amino acids. The DNA for the CDR3 is TGTGCCACCAGCAGTGATCTGGGGGGCGGTCAGCCCCAGCATTTT. Translating it yields CATSSDLGGGQPQHF.

The CDR3 is CATSSYDRARSLEAFF. DNA for the CDR3: TGTGCCACCAGCAGCTACGACAGGGCTCGATCCCTTGAAGCTTTCTTT. The rearrangement links TRBV15 to TRBJ1-1; TRBD1 agrees at 7 bases. Germline CDR1 and CDR2: LNHNV and YYDKDF (reference sequence). The CDR3 contains 16 residues. Trimming took 3 bases from V and 7 from J; bases not matched to a gene: 14.

This clone was detected only once. The chain links TRBV6-5 to TRBJ2-7, with TRBD2 matching 8 bases. The V and J ends lost 8 bases and 4 bases, in that order; junction bases with no gene match: 4. The germline gives CDR1 MNHEY, CDR2 SVGAGI. This CDR3 is 12 amino acids long. The CDR3 coding sequence is TGTGCCAGCTCGCGGGGGGTTTACGAGCAGTACTTC. Protein product: CASSRGVYEQYF.

The rearrangement uses TRBV7-9 and TRBJ2-7, with D maybe TRBD1 (6 bases). The germline CDR1 and CDR2 sequences are SEHNR and FQNEAQ (reference sequence). Trimming took 3 bases from V and 4 from J, leaving 7 bases between them. The CDR3 has 12 residues. CDR3 sequence reads: CASSLGAYEQYF. As DNA, the CDR3 is TGTGCCAGCAGCTTGGGGGCTTACGAGCAGTACTTC.

The rearrangement joins TRBV7-9 to TRBJ2-5, with TRBD1 as a possible D gene (5 bases). Trimming shortened V by 7 bases and J by 1 base, and 16 bases separated the two germline ends. The CDR3 has 15 amino acids. The germline gives CDR1 SEHNR, CDR2 FQNEAQ (reference sequence). Written as DNA, the CDR3 is TGTGCCAGCAAGAGTACCAGGGTGAGCCAAGAGACCCAGTACTTC. Translation: CASKSTRVSQETQYF.